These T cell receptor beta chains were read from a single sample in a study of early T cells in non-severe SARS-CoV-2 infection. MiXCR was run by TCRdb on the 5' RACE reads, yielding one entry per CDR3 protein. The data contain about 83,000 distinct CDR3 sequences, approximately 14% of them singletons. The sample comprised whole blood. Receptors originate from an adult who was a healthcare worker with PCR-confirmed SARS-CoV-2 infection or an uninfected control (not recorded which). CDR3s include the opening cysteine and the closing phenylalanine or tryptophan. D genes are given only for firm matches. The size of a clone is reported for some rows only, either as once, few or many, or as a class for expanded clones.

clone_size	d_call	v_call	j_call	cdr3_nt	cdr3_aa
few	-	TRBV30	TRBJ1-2	TGTGCCTGGAGTGCATCAGGGTTCTATGGCTACACCTTC	CAWSASGFYGYTF
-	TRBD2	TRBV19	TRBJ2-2	TGTGCCAGTAGCGGACTAGCGGGGGACACCGGGGAGCTGTTTTTT	CASSGLAGDTGELFF
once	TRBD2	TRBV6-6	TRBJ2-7	TGTGCCAGCAGGGGACGGACTAGTAACTCCTACGAGCAGTACTTC	CASRGRTSNSYEQYF
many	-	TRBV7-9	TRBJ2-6	TGTGCCAGCAGCGGCAAGGGCTCCGGGGCCAACGTCCTGACTTTC	CASSGKGSGANVLTF
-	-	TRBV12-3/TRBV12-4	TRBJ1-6	TGTGCCAGCAGTTTGACCGCCACCTCACCCCTCCACTTT	CASSLTATSPLHF
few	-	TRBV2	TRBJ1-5	TGTGCCAGCGGGTTGGATAGCAATCAGCCCCAGCATTTT	CASGLDSNQPQHF
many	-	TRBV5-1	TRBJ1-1	TGCGCCAGCAGCTTGACCAGGGGCACTGAAGCTTTCTTT	CASSLTRGTEAFF
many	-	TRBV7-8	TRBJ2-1	TGTGCCAGCAGCTTGATTGTGGGGGGCTTTGAGCAGTTCTTC	CASSLIVGGFEQFF
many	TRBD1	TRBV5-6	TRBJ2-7	TGTGCCAGCAGCTTCGGACAGGGGAACCCCTACGAGCAGTACTTC	CASSFGQGNPYEQYF
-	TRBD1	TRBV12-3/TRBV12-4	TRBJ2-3	TGTGCCAGCAGTTTCAGGGGGCGACGCTCTAGCACAGATACGCAGTATTTT	CASSFRGRRSSTDTQYF
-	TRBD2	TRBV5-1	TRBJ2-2	TGCGCCAGCTCCCCGCGGAATAGCGGGGTCTTTACCGGGGAGCTGTTTTTT	CASSPRNSGVFTGELFF
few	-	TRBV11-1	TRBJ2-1	TGTGCCAGCAGCCATTATCTCTACAATGAGCAGTTCTTC	CASSHYLYNEQFF
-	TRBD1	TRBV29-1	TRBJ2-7	TGCAGCGCCTGCGACAGGGCCACCTACGAGCAGTACTTC	CSACDRATYEQYF
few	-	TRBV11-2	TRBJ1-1	TGTGCCAGCAGCTTAGTAAATTTGAACACTGAAGCTTTCTTT	CASSLVNLNTEAFF
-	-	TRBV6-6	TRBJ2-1	TGTGCCAGCACCCACTCTGCACCCCCGCGGCGTAGTGAGCAGTTCTTC	CASTHSAPPRRSEQFF
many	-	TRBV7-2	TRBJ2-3	TGTGCCAGCAGCAAACCCCACCAGGGCGGGTCAGATACGCAGTATTTT	CASSKPHQGGSDTQYF
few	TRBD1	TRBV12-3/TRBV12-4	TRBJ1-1	TGTGCCAGCAGTCCATATACAGGGGGGGACACTGAAGCTTTCTTT	CASSPYTGGDTEAFF
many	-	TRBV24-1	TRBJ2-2	TGTGCCACCAGTGATTATTCAGGGGCGGAGGCCGGGGAGCTGTTTTTT	CATSDYSGAEAGELFF
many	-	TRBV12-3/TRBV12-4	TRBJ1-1	TGTGCCAGCAGTTTTGAGTGGGACACTGAAGCTTTCTTT	CASSFEWDTEAFF
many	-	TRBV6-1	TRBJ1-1	TGTGCCAGCAGTCCTTTTAGGGCGACCACTGAAGCTTTCTTT	CASSPFRATTEAFF
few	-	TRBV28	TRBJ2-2	TGTGCCAGCAGTTTTACAGGGACCCACACCGGGGAGCTGTTTTTT	CASSFTGTHTGELFF
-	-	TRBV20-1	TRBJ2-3	TGCAGTGCCAGAGAAACTGGGCCTAGCACAGATACGCAGTATTTT	CSARETGPSTDTQYF
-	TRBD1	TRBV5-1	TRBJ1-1	TGCGCCAGCAGCATGGACAGGGCCACTGAAGCTTTCTTT	CASSMDRATEAFF
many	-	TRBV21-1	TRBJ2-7	TGTGCCAGCAGCAAAGCCCAGGACAGATACTACGAGCAGTACTTC	CASSKAQDRYYEQYF
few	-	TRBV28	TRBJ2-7	TGTGCCAGCAGCTACCGGGGGTACGAGCAGTACTTC	CASSYRGYEQYF
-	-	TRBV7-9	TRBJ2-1	TGTGCCAGCAGCTTGGAGGGGGGCATACTCAATGAGCAGTTCTTC	CASSLEGGILNEQFF
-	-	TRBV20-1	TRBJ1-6	TGCAGTGCTAGAGACCAAGGGGGTAACAATTCACCCCTCCACTTT	CSARDQGGNNSPLHF
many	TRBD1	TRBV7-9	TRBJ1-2	TGTGCCAGCAGCTTCCCACACAGGGGTGGGGGCTACACCTTC	CASSFPHRGGGYTF
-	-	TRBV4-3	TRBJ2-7	TGCGCCAGCAGCCAACTTTCAGGGAATTACTACGAGCAGTACTTC	CASSQLSGNYYEQYF
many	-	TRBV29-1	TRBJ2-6	TGCAGCGTTGAAGATCCCGTGTTATCTGGGGCCAACGTCCTGACTTTC	CSVEDPVLSGANVLTF
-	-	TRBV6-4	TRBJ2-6	TGTGCCAGCAGTGACTCGTCCGCTTCTGGGGCCAACGTCCTGACTTTC	CASSDSSASGANVLTF
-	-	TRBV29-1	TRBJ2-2	TGCAGCGTGGCCGTCCTCGGAGCCTTCACCGGGGAGCTGTTTTTT	CSVAVLGAFTGELFF
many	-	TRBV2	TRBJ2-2	TGTGCCAGCAGCGGCGGGCCCGGGGAGCTGTTTTTT	CASSGGPGELFF
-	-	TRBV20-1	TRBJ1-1	TGCAGTGCTAGAATGGACGGGGAAGCTTTCTTT	CSARMDGEAFF
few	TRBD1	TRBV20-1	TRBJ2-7	TGCAGTGCTAGCGGGGACAGGGTCTACGAGCAGTACTTC	CSASGDRVYEQYF
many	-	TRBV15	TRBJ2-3	TGTGCCACCAGCAGAGATTATGAACCTACAGATACGCAGTATTTT	CATSRDYEPTDTQYF
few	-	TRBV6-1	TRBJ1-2	TGTGCCAGCCTTCGGGGGGTAGGTGGCTACACCTTC	CASLRGVGGYTF
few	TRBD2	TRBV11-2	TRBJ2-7	TGTGCCAGCAGCGCTCCTAGCGGGGGCGAGCAGTACTTC	CASSAPSGGEQYF
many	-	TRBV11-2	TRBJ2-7	TGTGCCAGCAGCTTGGCGGGACAGCTCAACGAGCAGTACTTC	CASSLAGQLNEQYF
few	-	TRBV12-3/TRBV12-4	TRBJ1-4	TGTGCCAGCAGTTTCGGGTCAGGAAATGAAAAACTGTTTTTT	CASSFGSGNEKLFF
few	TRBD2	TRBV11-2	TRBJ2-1	TGTGCCAGCAGCTCCACTAGCGGGGGAGGGGGTGAGCAGTTCTTC	CASSSTSGGGGEQFF